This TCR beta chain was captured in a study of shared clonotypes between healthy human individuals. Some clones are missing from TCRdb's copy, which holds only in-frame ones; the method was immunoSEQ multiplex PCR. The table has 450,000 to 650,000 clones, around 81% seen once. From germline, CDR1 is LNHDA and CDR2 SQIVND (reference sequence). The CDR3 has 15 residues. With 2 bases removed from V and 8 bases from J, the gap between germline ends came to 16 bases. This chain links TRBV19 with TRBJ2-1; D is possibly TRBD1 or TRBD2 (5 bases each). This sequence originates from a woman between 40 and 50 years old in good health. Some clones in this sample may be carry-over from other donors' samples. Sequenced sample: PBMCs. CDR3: CASSIKAGGFDEQFF. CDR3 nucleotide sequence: TGTGCCAGTAGTATAAAAGCTGGGGGATTCGATGAGCAGTTCTTC.